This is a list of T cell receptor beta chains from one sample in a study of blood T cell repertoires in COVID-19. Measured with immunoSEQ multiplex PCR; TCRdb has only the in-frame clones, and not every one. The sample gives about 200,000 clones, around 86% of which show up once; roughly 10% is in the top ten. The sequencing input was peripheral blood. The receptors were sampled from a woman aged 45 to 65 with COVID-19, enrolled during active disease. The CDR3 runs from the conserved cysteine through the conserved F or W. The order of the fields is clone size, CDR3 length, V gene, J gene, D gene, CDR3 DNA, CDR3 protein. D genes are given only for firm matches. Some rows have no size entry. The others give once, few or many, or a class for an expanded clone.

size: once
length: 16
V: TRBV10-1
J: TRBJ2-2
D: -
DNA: TGCGCCAGCGGGCTTCTCTCAGGGAAGAACACCGGGGAGCTGTTTTTT
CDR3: CASGLLSGKNTGELFF

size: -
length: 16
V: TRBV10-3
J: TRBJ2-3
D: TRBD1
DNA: TGTGCCATCAGTGAGTCGGGACAGGGAGGCCCAAATACGCAGTATTTT
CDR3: CAISESGQGGPNTQYF

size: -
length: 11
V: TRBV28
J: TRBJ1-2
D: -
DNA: TGTGCCAGCAACGGCGGGTATGGCTACACCTTC
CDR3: CASNGGYGYTF

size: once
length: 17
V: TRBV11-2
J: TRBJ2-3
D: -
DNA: TGTGCCAGCAGCATATCACACCCGGGACAAAGAACGGATACGCAGTATTTT
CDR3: CASSISHPGQRTDTQYF

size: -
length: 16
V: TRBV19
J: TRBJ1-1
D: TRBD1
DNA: TGTGCCAGTAGTCCCGGACAGGGGGTTTTTTACGGTGAAGCTTTCTTT
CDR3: CASSPGQGVFYGEAFF

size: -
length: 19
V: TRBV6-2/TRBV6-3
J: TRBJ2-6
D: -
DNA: TGTGCCAGCAGTTCTGATTGGGGCAACCCCAACTCTGGGGCCAACGTCCTGACTTTC
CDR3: CASSSDWGNPNSGANVLTF

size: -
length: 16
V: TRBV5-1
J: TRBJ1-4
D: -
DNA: TGCGCCAGCAGCATCTCTAGGGTCGGAGGCAATGAAAAACTGTTTTTT
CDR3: CASSISRVGGNEKLFF

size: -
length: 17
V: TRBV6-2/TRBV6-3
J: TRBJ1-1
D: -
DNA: TGTGCCAGCAGTTACTCGCCCCGATGGGCGGGCAACACTGAAGCTTTCTTT
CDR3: CASSYSPRWAGNTEAFF

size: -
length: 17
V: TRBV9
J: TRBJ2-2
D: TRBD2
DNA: TGTGCCAGCAGCGTATTAGCGGGGGGGCAAAAAGGCGGGGAGCTGTTTTTT
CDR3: CASSVLAGGQKGGELFF

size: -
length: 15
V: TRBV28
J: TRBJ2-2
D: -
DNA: TGTGCCAGCAGTATCCCCCGTATGAACACCGGGGAGCTGTTTTTT
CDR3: CASSIPRMNTGELFF

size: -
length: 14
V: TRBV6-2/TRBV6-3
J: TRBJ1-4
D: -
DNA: TGTGCCAGCAGTTCTAGGAGGCCTAATGAAAAACTGTTTTTT
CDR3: CASSSRRPNEKLFF

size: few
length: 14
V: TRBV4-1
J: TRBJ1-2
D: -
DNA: TGCGCCAGCAGCTCAGGTACAGGGAGTATGGGCTACACCTTC
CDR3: CASSSGTGSMGYTF

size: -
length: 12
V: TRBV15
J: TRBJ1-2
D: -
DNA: TGTGCCACCAGCACAGGTGTGCTTTACTACACCTTC
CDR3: CATSTGVLYYTF

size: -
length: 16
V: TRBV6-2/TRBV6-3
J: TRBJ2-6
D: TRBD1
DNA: TGTGCCAGCAGCACAGGGGGGCACTCTGGGGCCAACGTCCTGACTTTC
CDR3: CASSTGGHSGANVLTF

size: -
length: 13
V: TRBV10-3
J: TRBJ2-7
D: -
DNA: TGTGCCATCCGTGGAGGGAATTCCTACGAGCAGTACTTC
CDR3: CAIRGGNSYEQYF

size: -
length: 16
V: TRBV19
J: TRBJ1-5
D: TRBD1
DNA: TGTGCCAGTAGTCCCTTGGCAGGGGGTAGGAATCAGCCCCAGCATTTT
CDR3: CASSPLAGGRNQPQHF

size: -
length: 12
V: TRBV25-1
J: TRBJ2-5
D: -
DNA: TGTGCCAGCACAGCGGGTGTGGAGACCCAGTACTTC
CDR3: CASTAGVETQYF

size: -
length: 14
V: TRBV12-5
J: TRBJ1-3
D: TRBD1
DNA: TGTGCTAGTGGTTCGGACAGGGGGCGAAAAACCATATATTTT
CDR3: CASGSDRGRKTIYF

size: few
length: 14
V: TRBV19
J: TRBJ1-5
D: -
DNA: TGTGCCAGTAGTCGCCAGGGTTTAGGTCAGCCCCAGCATTTT
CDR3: CASSRQGLGQPQHF

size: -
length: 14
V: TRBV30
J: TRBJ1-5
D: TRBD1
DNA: TGTGCCTGGTCGACAGGGTATAGCAATCAGCCCCAGCATTTT
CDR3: CAWSTGYSNQPQHF

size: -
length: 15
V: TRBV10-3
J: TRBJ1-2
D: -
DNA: TGTGCCATCAGTGAGTTAGGACAGTCTGAGGCTGGCTACACCTTC
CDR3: CAISELGQSEAGYTF

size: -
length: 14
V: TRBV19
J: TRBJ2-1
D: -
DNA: TGTGCCAGTAACACAGGGACCTCCTACAATGAGCAGTTCTTC
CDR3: CASNTGTSYNEQFF

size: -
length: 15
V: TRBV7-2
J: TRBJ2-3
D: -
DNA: TGTGCCAGCAGCCCCCGGACCGGGGGCACAGATACGCAGTATTTT
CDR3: CASSPRTGGTDTQYF